This is a list of T cell receptor beta chains from one sample in a study of early T cells in non-severe SARS-CoV-2 infection. MiXCR was run by TCRdb on the 5' RACE reads, yielding one entry per CDR3 protein. The table records approximately 28,000 distinct CDR3 sequences, 5% to 6.5% of them present only once. The specimen was whole blood, collected at baseline. The receptors come from an adult who was a healthcare worker with PCR-confirmed SARS-CoV-2 infection or an uninfected control (not recorded which). Both conserved end residues are part of each CDR3. A D gene is named only where the DNA matches it firmly. Clone sizes are given selectively: once, few, many, or a class where the clone is expanded.

TRBJ2-4 . TRBV7-3 . TGTGCCAGCAGCTTAAACAGCGGCCCGAACATTCAGTACTTC CASSLNSGPNIQYF
TRBJ2-5 . TRBV7-9 many TGTGCCAGCAGCTTAAGGACAGAACAAGAGACCCAGTACTTC CASSLRTEQETQYF
TRBJ2-1 . TRBV19 many TGTGCCAGTAGTTGGCTGAATGAGCAGTTCTTC CASSWLNEQFF
TRBJ2-7 TRBD2 TRBV7-2 . TGTGCCAGCAGCCCGGGACTAGCGGGTGTTGCCTACGAGCAGTACTTC CASSPGLAGVAYEQYF
TRBJ2-3 . TRBV6-5 many TGTGCCAGCAGGACATCCCTAGGGGGGGCAGATACGCAGTATTTT CASRTSLGGADTQYF
TRBJ2-1 . TRBV20-1 many TGCAGTGCTAACGCCGGACTTGCGATGGGGAGTAATGAGCAGTTCTTC CSANAGLAMGSNEQFF
TRBJ1-4 TRBD1 TRBV2 many TGTGCCAGCAGTGTGGGACAGCGTAATGAAAAACTGTTTTTT CASSVGQRNEKLFF
TRBJ1-2 TRBD1 TRBV29-1 few TGCAGCGTGGGACAGGGGATTATGGGCTACACCTTC CSVGQGIMGYTF
TRBJ2-3 TRBD2 TRBV6-2/TRBV6-3 . TGTGCCAGCAGACTAGCGGTTTTTCGAAAGGATACGCAGTATTTT CASRLAVFRKDTQYF
TRBJ1-1 . TRBV25-1 many TGTGCCAGCAGTGAAAACCCCCAGGCCGCTTTCTTT CASSENPQAAFF
TRBJ1-2 . TRBV30 many TGTGCCTGGAGTGCAGGGATTCTCTATGGCTACACCTTC CAWSAGILYGYTF
TRBJ2-3 . TRBV25-1 . TGTGCCAGCAGTGAAAGCTGGGATACGCAGTATTTT CASSESWDTQYF
TRBJ2-1 . TRBV20-1 many TGCAGTGCTAGACCCCTCTTGCGGACGGGATACGGCTACAATGAGCAGTTCTTC CSARPLLRTGYGYNEQFF
TRBJ1-2 TRBD1 TRBV25-1 many TGTGCCAGCAGTGACCCAGGACAGGGCCACTATGGCTACACCTTC CASSDPGQGHYGYTF
TRBJ2-1 TRBD2 TRBV20-1 many TGCAGTGCTAGATCCTGGAGCGGGAGGGCCTACAATGAGCAGTTCTTC CSARSWSGRAYNEQFF
TRBJ2-7 . TRBV28 many TGTGCCAGCAGTTTAGGGACACAACCTTACGAGCAGTACTTC CASSLGTQPYEQYF
TRBJ1-1 . TRBV7-2 many TGTGCCAGCAGCCCCAGACCGACGTGGGGCACTGAAGCTTTCTTT CASSPRPTWGTEAFF
TRBJ2-1 . TRBV6-2/TRBV6-3 many TGTGCCAGCAGTCGTGCTAGCAGTTACAATGAGCAGTTCTTC CASSRASSYNEQFF
TRBJ2-4 TRBD2 TRBV20-1 many TGCAGTGCACCTCCAGCGGGAGAGCAAAACATTCAGTACTTC CSAPPAGEQNIQYF
TRBJ2-1 TRBD2 TRBV4-1 many TGCGCCAGCAGCCAAGGGGGAGCGGGAACGAGCAGGGAGCAGTTCTTC CASSQGGAGTSREQFF
TRBJ2-3 . TRBV6-4 . TGTGCCAGCAGTGACTCCCCCTCCGATACGCAGTATTTT CASSDSPSDTQYF
TRBJ1-2 . TRBV20-1 many TGCAGTGCTAGAGATGCGCAGGGCAACTATGGCTACACCTTC CSARDAQGNYGYTF
TRBJ1-6 . TRBV10-3 . TGTGCCATCGCCCAAAACAATGATAATTCACCCCTCCACTTT CAIAQNNDNSPLHF
TRBJ2-2 . TRBV7-3 many TGTGCCAGCAGCTACACTCCCACCGGGGAGCTGTTTTTT CASSYTPTGELFF